The source of this TCR beta chain is a study of control samples from healthy donors and cancer patients. Trimming took off 0 bases at V and 1 base at J, with 8 bases between the two ends. CDR3 size: 14 residues. Germline V CDR1 and CDR2: SGHRS, YFSETQ. Profiling relied on immunoSEQ multiplex PCR, and the TCRdb table lists in-frame clones only, not all of them. The sample gives 98,000 or so clones, approximately 80% of which show up once; about 10% is in the top ten. The specimen was blood. This clonotype originated in a woman aged 25 to 39 in good health. The rearrangement joins TRBV5-1 to TRBJ2-7, with D hard to call. The DNA for the CDR3 is TGCGCCAGCAGCTTGGCCGGAAGTTCCTACGAGCAGTACTTC. Protein product: CASSLAGSSYEQYF.